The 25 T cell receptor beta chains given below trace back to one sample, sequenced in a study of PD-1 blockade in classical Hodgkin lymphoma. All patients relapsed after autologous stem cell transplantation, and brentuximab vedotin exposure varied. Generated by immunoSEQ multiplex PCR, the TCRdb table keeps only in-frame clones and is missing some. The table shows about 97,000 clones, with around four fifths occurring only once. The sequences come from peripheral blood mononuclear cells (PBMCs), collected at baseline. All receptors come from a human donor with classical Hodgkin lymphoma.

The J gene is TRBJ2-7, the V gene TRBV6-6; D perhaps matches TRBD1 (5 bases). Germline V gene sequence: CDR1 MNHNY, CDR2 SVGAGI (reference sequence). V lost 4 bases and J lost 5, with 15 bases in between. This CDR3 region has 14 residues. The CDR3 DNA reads TGTGCCAGCAGTTCTGCCGACAGAACCCACGAGCAGTACTTC. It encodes CASSSADRTHEQYF.

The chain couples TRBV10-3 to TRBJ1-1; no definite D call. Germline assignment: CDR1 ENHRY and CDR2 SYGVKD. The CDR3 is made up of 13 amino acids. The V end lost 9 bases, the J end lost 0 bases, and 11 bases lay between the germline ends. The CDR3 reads CAIGLNMNTEAFF. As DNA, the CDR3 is TGTGCCATAGGCCTTAATATGAACACTGAAGCTTTCTTT.

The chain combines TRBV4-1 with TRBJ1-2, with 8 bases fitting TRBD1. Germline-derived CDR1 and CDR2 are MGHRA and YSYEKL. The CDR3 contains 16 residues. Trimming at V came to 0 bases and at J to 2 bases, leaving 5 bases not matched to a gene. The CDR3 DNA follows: TGCGCCAGCAGCCAAGATCCGCAGGGGGCCAACTATGGCTACACCTTC. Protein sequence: CASSQDPQGANYGYTF.

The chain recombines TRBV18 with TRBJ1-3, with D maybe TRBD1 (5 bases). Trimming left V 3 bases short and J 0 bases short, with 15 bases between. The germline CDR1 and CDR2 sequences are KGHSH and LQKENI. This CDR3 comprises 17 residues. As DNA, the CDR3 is TGTGCCAGCTCACCGGCCGGGGCGGACGACTCTGGAAACACCATATATTTT. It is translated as CASSPAGADDSGNTIYF.

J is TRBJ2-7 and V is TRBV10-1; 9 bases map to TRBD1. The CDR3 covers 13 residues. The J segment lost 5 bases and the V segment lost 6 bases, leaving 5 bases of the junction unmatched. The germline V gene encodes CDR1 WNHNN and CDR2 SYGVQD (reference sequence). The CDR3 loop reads CASRGTGPDEQYF. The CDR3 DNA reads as TGCGCCAGCAGAGGGACAGGGCCCGACGAGCAGTACTTC.

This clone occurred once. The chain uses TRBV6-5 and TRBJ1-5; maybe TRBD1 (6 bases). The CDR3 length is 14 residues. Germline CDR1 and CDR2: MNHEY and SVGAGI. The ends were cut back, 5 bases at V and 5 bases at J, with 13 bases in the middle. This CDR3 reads CASSEDYRDQPQHF. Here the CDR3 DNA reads TGTGCCAGCAGTGAGGACTACAGGGATCAGCCCCAGCATTTT.

The CDR3 protein is CASSGGGHNTDTQYF. The CDR3 DNA is TGTGCCAGCAGTGGGGGGGGGCATAACACAGATACGCAGTATTTT. This sequence joins TRBV5-4 and TRBJ2-3; possibly TRBD2 for D (7 bases). The CDR3 consists of 15 residues. V was cut by 5 bases and J by 2 bases, with 15 bases left in between. Germline-derived CDR1 and CDR2 are SGHNT and YYREEE (reference sequence).

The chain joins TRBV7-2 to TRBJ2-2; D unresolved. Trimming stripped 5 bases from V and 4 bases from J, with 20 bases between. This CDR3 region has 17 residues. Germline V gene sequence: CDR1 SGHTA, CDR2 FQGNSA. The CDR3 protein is CASSPSSARVPTGELFF. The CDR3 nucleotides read TGTGCCAGCAGCCCGTCCTCAGCACGAGTCCCCACCGGGGAGCTGTTTTTT.

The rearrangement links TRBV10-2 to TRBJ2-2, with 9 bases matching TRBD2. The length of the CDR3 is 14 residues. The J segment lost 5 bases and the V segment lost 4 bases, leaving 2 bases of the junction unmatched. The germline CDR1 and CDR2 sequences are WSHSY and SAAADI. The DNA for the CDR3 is TGCGCCAGCAGTGCAGGACTAGCGACCGGGGAGCTGTTTTTT. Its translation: CASSAGLATGELFF.

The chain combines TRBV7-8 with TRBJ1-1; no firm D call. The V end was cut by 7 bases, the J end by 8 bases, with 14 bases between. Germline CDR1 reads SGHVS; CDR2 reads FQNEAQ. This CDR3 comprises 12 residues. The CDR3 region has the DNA TGTGCCAGCACCGCAATTCCGGGAGAAGCTTTCTTT. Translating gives CASTAIPGEAFF. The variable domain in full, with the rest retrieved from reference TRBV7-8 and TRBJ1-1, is GAGVSQSPRYKVAKRGQDVALRCDPISGHVSLFWYQQALGQGPEFLTYFQNEAQLDKSGLPSDRFFAERPEGSVSTLKIQRTQQEDSAVYLCASTAIPGEAFFGQGTRLTVV.

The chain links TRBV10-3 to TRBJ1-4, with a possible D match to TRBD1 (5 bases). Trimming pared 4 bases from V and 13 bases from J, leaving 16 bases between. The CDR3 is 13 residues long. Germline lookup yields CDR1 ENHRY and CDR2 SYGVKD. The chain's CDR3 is CAISAGPEGGLFF. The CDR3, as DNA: TGTGCCATCAGTGCGGGGCCTGAAGGAGGACTGTTTTTT.

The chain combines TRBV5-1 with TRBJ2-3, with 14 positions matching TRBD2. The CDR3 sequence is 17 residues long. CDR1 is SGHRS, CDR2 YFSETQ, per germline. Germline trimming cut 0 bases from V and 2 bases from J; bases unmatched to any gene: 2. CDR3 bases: TGCGCCAGCAGCTTGGGGGGACTAGCGGGAGTCACAGATACGCAGTATTTT. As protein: CASSLGGLAGVTDTQYF.

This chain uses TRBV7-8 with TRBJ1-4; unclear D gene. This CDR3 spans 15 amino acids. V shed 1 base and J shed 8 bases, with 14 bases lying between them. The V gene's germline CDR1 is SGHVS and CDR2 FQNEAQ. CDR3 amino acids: CASSLELGTNEKLFF. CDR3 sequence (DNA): TGTGCCAGCAGCTTAGAACTGGGTACGAACGAAAAACTGTTTTTT.

CDR3 protein: CAISLAGGQSEQFF. In nucleotides, the CDR3 is TGTGCCATCAGTCTAGCGGGAGGGCAAAGTGAGCAGTTCTTC. J is TRBJ2-1 and V is TRBV10-3, with 12 nucleotides matching TRBD2. V lost 5 bases, J lost 9 bases, and 5 bases stayed unmatched. There are 14 residues in the CDR3. Germline CDR1 and CDR2: ENHRY and SYGVKD.

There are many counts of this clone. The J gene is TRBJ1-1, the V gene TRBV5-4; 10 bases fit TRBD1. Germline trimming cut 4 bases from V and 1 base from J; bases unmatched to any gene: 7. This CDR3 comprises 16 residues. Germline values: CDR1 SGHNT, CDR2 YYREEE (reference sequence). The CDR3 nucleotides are TGTGCCAGCAGCACTAGGACAGGGGGAGGGAACACTGAAGCTTTCTTT. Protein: CASSTRTGGGNTEAFF.

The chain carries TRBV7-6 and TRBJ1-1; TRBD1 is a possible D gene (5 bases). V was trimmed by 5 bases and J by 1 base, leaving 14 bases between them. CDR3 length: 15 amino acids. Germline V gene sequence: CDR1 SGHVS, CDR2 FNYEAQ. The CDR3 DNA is TGTGCCAGCAGCCTATCGACAGCTAAGAACACTGAAGCTTTCTTT. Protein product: CASSLSTAKNTEAFF.

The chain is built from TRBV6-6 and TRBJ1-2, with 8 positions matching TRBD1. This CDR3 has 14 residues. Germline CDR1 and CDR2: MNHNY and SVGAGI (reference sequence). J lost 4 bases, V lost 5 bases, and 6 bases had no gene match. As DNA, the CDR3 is TGTGCCAGCAGTAACGGACAGGGACTCTATGGCTACACCTTC. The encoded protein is CASSNGQGLYGYTF.

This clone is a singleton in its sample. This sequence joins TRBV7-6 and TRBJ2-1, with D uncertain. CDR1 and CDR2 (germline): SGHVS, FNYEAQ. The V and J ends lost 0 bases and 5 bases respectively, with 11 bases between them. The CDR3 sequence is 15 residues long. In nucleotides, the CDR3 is TGTGCCAGCAGCTTAGCACTTTCCCGCGACAATGAGCAGTTCTTC. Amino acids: CASSLALSRDNEQFF.

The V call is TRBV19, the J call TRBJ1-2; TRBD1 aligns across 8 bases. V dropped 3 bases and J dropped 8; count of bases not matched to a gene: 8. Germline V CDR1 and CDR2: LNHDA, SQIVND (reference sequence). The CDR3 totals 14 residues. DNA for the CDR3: TGTGCCAGTAGTATTATAGGGACAGGCAGCGGCTACACCTTC. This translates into CASSIIGTGSGYTF.

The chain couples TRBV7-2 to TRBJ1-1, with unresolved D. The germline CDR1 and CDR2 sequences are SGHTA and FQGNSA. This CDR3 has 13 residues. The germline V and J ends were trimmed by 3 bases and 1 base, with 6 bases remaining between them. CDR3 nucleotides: TGTGCCAGCAGCTTTGGGAGGAACACTGAAGCTTTCTTT. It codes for CASSFGRNTEAFF.

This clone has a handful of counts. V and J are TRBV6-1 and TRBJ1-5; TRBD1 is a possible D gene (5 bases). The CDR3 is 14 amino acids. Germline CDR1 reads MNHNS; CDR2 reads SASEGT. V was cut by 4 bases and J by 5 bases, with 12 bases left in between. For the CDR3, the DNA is TGTGCCAGCAGTGTAGGGGCGCGCGATCAGCCCCAGCATTTT. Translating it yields CASSVGARDQPQHF.

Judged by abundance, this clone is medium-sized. CDR3 amino acids: CASSKAPGGAIGELFF. CDR3 DNA sequence: TGTGCCAGCAGCAAAGCGCCCGGGGGGGCTATCGGGGAGCTGTTTTTT. The chain combines TRBV21-1 with TRBJ2-2; the table's D gene call, TRBD2, was not cross checked with the DNA. TRBV21-1 counts as a pseudogene. The CDR3 length is 16 residues.

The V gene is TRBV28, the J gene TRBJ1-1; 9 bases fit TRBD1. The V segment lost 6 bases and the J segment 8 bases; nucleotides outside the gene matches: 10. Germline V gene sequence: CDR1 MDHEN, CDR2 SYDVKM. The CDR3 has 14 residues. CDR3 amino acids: CASSSTGGRVEAFF. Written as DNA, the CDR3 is TGTGCCAGCAGCTCGACAGGGGGTAGGGTGGAAGCTTTCTTT.

Here the CDR3 DNA reads TGTGCCAGCAGCAGCACAGGGGCCCACTATGGCTACACCTTC. Its protein is CASSSTGAHYGYTF. The rearrangement links TRBV7-2 to TRBJ1-2; the match to TRBD1 covers 7 bases. The CDR3 consists of 14 residues. V lost 5 bases and J lost 3; bases outside the gene matches: 6. Germline CDR1 and CDR2: SGHTA and FQGNSA. The whole variable domain, remainder taken from reference TRBV7-2 and TRBJ1-2, is GAGVSQSPSNKVTEKGKDVELRCDPISGHTALYWYRQSLGQGLEFLIYFQGNSAPDKSGLPSDRFSAERTGGSVSTLTIQRTQQEDSAVYLCASSSTGAHYGYTFGSGTRLTVV.

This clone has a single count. The CDR3 DNA reads as TGCGCCAGCAGCCCGACAGGGCTGAACACTGAAGCTTTCTTT. Encoded protein: CASSPTGLNTEAFF. This chain uses TRBV5-1 with TRBJ1-1; 7 bases match TRBD1. J lost 0 bases, V lost 4 bases, and 3 bases had no gene match. Looked up from germline, CDR1 is SGHRS and CDR2 is YFSETQ. This CDR3 region has 14 residues.